The 30 T cell receptor beta chains below were found in one sample sequenced in a study of blood T cell repertoires in COVID-19. Using immunoSEQ multiplex PCR, the repertoire was profiled, and TCRdb retains in-frame clones only, with some absent. Seen here are over 30,000 clones, about nine tenths observed once, and the top ten hold 0.9% to 1.1%. Material: peripheral blood. These TCRs come from a man between 65 and 79 years old with active or convalescent COVID-19.

J is TRBJ1-1 and V is TRBV5-1; possibly TRBD1 for D (6 bases). CDR1 is SGHRS and CDR2 is YFSETQ in the germline V gene. V was cut by 1 base and J by 12 bases, with 13 bases left in between. This CDR3 has 12 residues. The CDR3 protein is CASSLTAGASFF. The CDR3 coding sequence is TGCGCCAGCAGCTTGACGGCAGGGGCATCTTTCTTT.

This chain joins TRBV27 and TRBJ1-6; 7 bases align to TRBD1. The CDR3 sequence is 17 residues long. Germline lookup yields CDR1 MNHEY and CDR2 SMNVEV (reference sequence). V gave up 6 bases and J gave up 0 bases; unmatched junction bases: 8. The CDR3 coding sequence is TGTGCCAGCAGGGACAGGTCTAACCGCTCCTATAATTCACCCCTCCACTTT. Translated: CASRDRSNRSYNSPLHF.

The chain carries TRBV19 and TRBJ1-2; TRBD1 matches 8 bases. The CDR3 covers 15 residues. V shed 7 bases, J shed 9 bases, and the junction held 16 bases outside the gene matches. Germline V gives CDR1 LNHDA, CDR2 SQIVND (reference sequence). The CDR3 loop is CASTPVGRGTGSYTF. The CDR3 coding sequence is TGTGCCAGTACCCCAGTGGGCCGCGGGACAGGTAGCTACACCTTC. The full variable domain, its missing parts supplied by reference TRBV19 and TRBJ1-2, is DGGITQSPKYLFRKEGQNVTLSCEQNLNHDAMYWYRQDPGQGLRLIYYSQIVNDFQKGDIAEGYSVSREKKESFPLTVTSAQKNPTAFYLCASTPVGRGTGSYTFGSGTRLTVV.

The rearrangement uses TRBV19 and TRBJ1-2; TRBD1 matches 11 bases. Germline CDR1 is LNHDA and CDR2 is SQIVND (reference sequence). The CDR3 has 13 residues. V gave up 7 bases and J gave up 5 bases; unmatched junction bases: 3. The CDR3 DNA sequence: TGTGCCAGTAATCGGGACAGGGGGTATGGCTACACCTTC. Translation gives CASNRDRGYGYTF. The complete variable domain, with remaining parts taken from reference TRBV19 and TRBJ1-2, reads DGGITQSPKYLFRKEGQNVTLSCEQNLNHDAMYWYRQDPGQGLRLIYYSQIVNDFQKGDIAEGYSVSREKKESFPLTVTSAQKNPTAFYLCASNRDRGYGYTFGSGTRLTVV.

V and J are TRBV11-2 and TRBJ1-3; 7 bases line up with TRBD1. Germline CDR1 SGHAT, CDR2 FQNNGV. This CDR3 comprises 16 residues. After removal of 6 bases from V and 3 bases from J, the junction contained 11 bases not matched to a gene. CDR3 loop: CASSHYRGEVGNTIYF. The CDR3 nucleotides read TGTGCCAGCAGTCACTACAGGGGAGAGGTTGGAAACACCATATATTTT.

The chain combines TRBV11-3 with TRBJ1-4; 7 nucleotides agree with TRBD1. The CDR3 contains 16 residues. J was trimmed by 8 bases and V by 3 bases; bases with no gene match: 12. Germline V gives CDR1 SGHNT, CDR2 YENEEA. The CDR3 spells CASSLGSDRVGEKLFF. Written as DNA, the CDR3 is TGTGCCAGCAGCTTGGGTTCAGACAGGGTTGGCGAAAAACTGTTTTTT.

V and J are TRBV28 and TRBJ1-3; TRBD1 is a possible D gene (5 bases). V shed 3 bases and J shed 4 bases, with 10 bases lying between them. Germline lookup yields CDR1 MDHEN and CDR2 SYDVKM. The CDR3 is 14 residues long. The chain's CDR3 is CASSFGGLGNTIYF. CDR3 nucleotide sequence: TGTGCCAGCAGTTTCGGGGGATTGGGAAACACCATATATTTT.

The V gene is TRBV5-1, the J gene TRBJ2-7, with a possible D match to TRBD1 (6 bases). Trimming removed 6 bases at V and 0 bases at J, with 10 bases between. Germline V gene sequence: CDR1 SGHRS, CDR2 YFSETQ. The CDR3 loop spans 13 amino acids. CDR3 loop: CASTLQGSYEQYF. The CDR3 DNA reads TGCGCCAGCACCCTACAGGGCTCCTACGAGCAGTACTTC.

The chain employs TRBV24-1 and TRBJ2-5; a weak D match, TRBD1 (5 bases). The CDR3 contains 15 residues. Germline CDR1 KGHDR, CDR2 SFDVKD. V was shortened by 7 bases and J by 1 base, with 15 bases between the two germline ends. The DNA of the CDR3 is TGTGCCACCAGGGATGGTGGAACAGGCCAAGAGACCCAGTACTTC. It codes for CATRDGGTGQETQYF.

This rearrangement joins TRBV27 to TRBJ1-4, with 7 positions matching TRBD1. The CDR3 runs 14 residues. CDR1 is MNHEY, CDR2 SMNVEV, per germline (reference sequence). With 6 bases clipped from V and 4 bases from J, the junction kept 5 bases outside the gene matches. The CDR3 DNA follows: TGTGCCAGCAGCGGGACAGCAGTTAATGAAAAACTGTTTTTT. The encoded protein is CASSGTAVNEKLFF.

The V gene is TRBV5-1, the J gene TRBJ1-4; 10 nucleotides match TRBD1. Germline CDR1 is SGHRS and CDR2 is YFSETQ. CDR3 length equals 18 residues. J was trimmed by 3 bases and V by 0 bases; bases with no gene match: 8. Here the CDR3 reads CASSLGSGQGSSNEKLFF. CDR3 bases: TGCGCCAGCAGCTTGGGGTCGGGACAGGGGTCTTCTAATGAAAAACTGTTTTTT.

This clone occurred a few times. The chain links TRBV30 to TRBJ2-2; maybe TRBD1 (6 bases). Germline V gene sequence: CDR1 GTSNPN, CDR2 SVGIG (reference sequence). The V and J ends lost 4 bases and 4 bases respectively, with 13 bases between them. The CDR3 runs to 14 residues. The chain's CDR3 is CAWTQQGGTGELFF. Written as DNA, the CDR3 is TGTGCCTGGACCCAACAGGGCGGCACCGGGGAGCTGTTTTTT.

The chain combines TRBV6-6 with TRBJ2-5; 12 bases map to TRBD2. The CDR3 is 18 residues long. Germline V gives CDR1 MNHNY, CDR2 SVGAGI (reference sequence). V lost 5 bases, J lost 5 bases, and 15 bases stayed unmatched. The CDR3 sequence is CASSPLWASGGAGETQYF. The CDR3 DNA follows: TGTGCCAGCAGTCCCCTCTGGGCTAGCGGGGGGGCCGGTGAGACCCAGTACTTC.

The chain is built from TRBV7-3 and TRBJ2-3; the match to TRBD2 covers 11 bases. There are 17 residues in the CDR3. J was trimmed by 1 base and V by 5 bases; bases with no gene match: 8. Germline-derived CDR1 and CDR2 are SGHTA and FQGTGA. The DNA for the CDR3 is TGTGCCAGCAGCCCCCAGGGTAGCGGGGGGGGCACAGATACGCAGTATTTT. It specifies CASSPQGSGGGTDTQYF.

This rearrangement joins TRBV12-3 or TRBV12-4 to TRBJ1-2; TRBD1 is a possible D gene (6 bases). CDR3 size: 12 residues. V was cut by 7 bases and J by 7 bases, with 13 bases left in between. The CDR3 region has the DNA TGTGCCAGCACCCTAACAGGGATTGGCTACACCTTC. Translated, it gives CASTLTGIGYTF.

The V call is TRBV28, the J call TRBJ1-1, with 12 bases lining up with TRBD1. The trim removed 4 bases at V and 8 bases at J, leaving 14 bases unmatched. Germline CDR1 reads MDHEN; CDR2 reads SYDVKM. The CDR3 runs to 17 residues. CDR3 sequence: CASSSSGTGGLVKEAFF. CDR3 in DNA: TGTGCCAGCAGTTCCTCCGGGACAGGGGGCTTAGTTAAAGAAGCTTTCTTT.

This chain joins TRBV9 and TRBJ1-1, with D perhaps TRBD1 (6 bases). This CDR3 is built from 13 residues. V lost 3 bases and J 7 bases, leaving 13 bases between the germline ends. Germline values: CDR1 SGDLS, CDR2 YYNGEE. CDR3 DNA: TGTGCCAGCAGCGCTACAGGGTCCGGTGAAGCTTTCTTT. Encoded protein: CASSATGSGEAFF.

This chain links TRBV30 with TRBJ1-1; no firm D call. Germline V CDR1 and CDR2: GTSNPN, SVGIG (reference sequence). V gave up 5 bases and J gave up 10 bases, with 11 bases separating them. CDR3 length equals 10 residues. The CDR3 loop is CAWERVLAFF. In nucleotides, the CDR3 is TGTGCCTGGGAGAGGGTATTAGCTTTCTTT.

The chain employs TRBV18 and TRBJ1-4; D is perhaps TRBD1 (5 bases). V was cut by 3 bases and J by 6 bases, with 8 bases left in between. The CDR3 is 13 residues long. Germline V lookup: CDR1 KGHSH, CDR2 LQKENI. The chain's CDR3 is CASSPGRDEKLFF. The CDR3 coding sequence is TGTGCCAGCTCACCCGGCAGGGATGAAAAACTGTTTTTT.

This sequence joins TRBV4-2 and TRBJ2-1; D may be TRBD2 (6 bases). The CDR3 is made up of 14 amino acids. Per the germline V gene, CDR1 is LGHNA and CDR2 is YNFKEQ. The V end was cut by 1 base, the J end by 10 bases, with 14 bases between. The CDR3 nucleotides read TGTGCCAGCAGCCAAGGCTCCGCTAGCGTGGAGCAGTTCTTC. Residues: CASSQGSASVEQFF.

The V call is TRBV18, the J call TRBJ2-2, with D possibly TRBD1 on 5 matching bases. Germline CDR1 is KGHSH and CDR2 is LQKENI. V lost 1 base and J lost 1, with 10 bases in between. The CDR3 runs to 16 residues. CDR3 sequence (DNA): TGTGCCAGCTCACCACGTCCAACAGGGAACACCGGGGAGCTGTTTTTT. It yields the protein CASSPRPTGNTGELFF.

This rearrangement joins TRBV9 to TRBJ1-3; unclear D gene. The germline gives CDR1 SGDLS, CDR2 YYNGEE. There are 14 residues in the CDR3. V was trimmed by 0 bases and J by 4 bases, leaving 8 bases between them. DNA for the CDR3: TGTGCCAGCAGCGTAGATCCCTCCGGAAACACCATATATTTT. Its protein is CASSVDPSGNTIYF.

This chain connects TRBV19 to TRBJ1-3, with TRBD1 matching over 7 bases. With 4 bases clipped from V and 15 bases from J, the junction kept 6 bases outside the gene matches. Germline V gene sequence: CDR1 LNHDA, CDR2 SQIVND (reference sequence). CDR3 length equals 11 residues. The CDR3 nucleotides read TGTGCCAGTAGTACATGGGACAGCCGATATTTT. It specifies CASSTWDSRYF.

The rearrangement uses TRBV14 and TRBJ2-7; 9 nucleotides line up with TRBD1. V lost 2 bases and J lost 3; bases outside the gene matches: 8. The CDR3 sequence is 16 residues long. Germline loops: CDR1 SGHDN, CDR2 FVKESK. CDR3 amino acids: CASSQLGQGEFYEQYF. The CDR3 region has the DNA TGTGCCAGCAGCCAATTGGGACAGGGAGAGTTCTACGAGCAGTACTTC.

The V gene is TRBV18, the J gene TRBJ2-7, with D possibly being TRBD1 (5 bases). Deletions cut 3 bases from V and 3 bases from J, with 12 bases between. The CDR3 has 14 amino acids. The germline V gene encodes CDR1 KGHSH and CDR2 LQKENI. The CDR3 DNA sequence: TGTGCCAGCTCACCTTCAGGGCCGCTCTACGAGCAGTACTTC. Its protein product is CASSPSGPLYEQYF.

This chain uses TRBV5-1 with TRBJ2-7; 11 bases line up with TRBD1. With 4 bases clipped from V and 4 bases from J, the junction kept 4 bases outside the gene matches. From germline, CDR1 is SGHRS and CDR2 YFSETQ. The CDR3 is 14 amino acids. The CDR3 sequence: CASSAGQGAYEQYF. The CDR3 nucleotides are TGCGCCAGCAGCGCAGGACAGGGGGCATACGAGCAGTACTTC.

Written as DNA, the CDR3 is TGCGCCAGCAGCAAACAGGGGCAATCCTACGAGCAGTACTTC. It is translated as CASSKQGQSYEQYF. This chain links TRBV5-1 with TRBJ2-7, with 7 bases fitting TRBD1. Germline values: CDR1 SGHRS, CDR2 YFSETQ. J was trimmed by 1 base and V by 4 bases; bases with no gene match: 5. The CDR3 contains 14 residues.

The V and J genes are TRBV10-3 and TRBJ2-1; 7 bases are shared with TRBD2. Per germline, CDR1 ENHRY and CDR2 SYGVKD. V shed 6 bases, J shed 4 bases, and the junction held 3 bases outside the gene matches. This CDR3 region has 13 residues. The CDR3 sequence is CAIRSGNYNEQFF. The CDR3 DNA is TGTGCCATCAGGAGCGGGAATTACAATGAGCAGTTCTTC.

CDR3 sequence reads: CASRHSGARDLRLADTQYF. As DNA, the CDR3 is TGTGCCAGCAGGCATTCAGGCGCGCGGGACCTAAGGCTCGCAGATACGCAGTATTTT. The gene calls are TRBV7-9 and TRBJ2-3; weak D call: TRBD2 (6 bases). V was shortened by 6 bases and J by 4 bases, with 29 bases between the two germline ends. The germline V gene encodes CDR1 SEHNR and CDR2 FQNEAQ (reference sequence). There are 19 residues in the CDR3.

CDR3 in amino acids: CATVLTPPAEAFF. The CDR3 nucleotides are TGTGCCACCGTCTTGACACCCCCCGCCGAGGCTTTCTTT. The V gene is TRBV21-1, the J gene TRBJ1-1; TRBD1 reflects the table's D call only, with no check against the DNA. TRBV21-1 is a known pseudogene. This CDR3 has 13 residues.